Below are 4 T cell receptor beta chains sequenced from a single sample in a study of T cell changes during pregnancy in multiple sclerosis. Data came from immunoSEQ multiplex PCR; TCRdb stores just in-frame clones and leaves some out. The sample contains fewer than 40,000 clones, about 91% of which appear only once. The sequencing used CD4+ T cells from peripheral blood mononuclear cells, collected in the third trimester of pregnancy. These receptors came from a female donor with multiple sclerosis, enrolled in a pregnancy study.

The chain recombines TRBV6-1 with TRBJ1-1; a possible D gene is TRBD1 (6 bases). Between the trimmed V and J ends, which lost 8 bases and 6 bases, there was a span of 13 bases. The CDR3 is 12 residues long. Germline V gives CDR1 MNHNS, CDR2 SASEGT. For the CDR3, the DNA is TGTGCCAGCCAGGGGAAGGGGGCTGAAGCTTTCTTT. Amino acids: CASQGKGAEAFF.

The sample holds a few counts of this clone. DNA for the CDR3: TGTGCCAGCAGTGTGGAGGGGTATGGTGAAGCTTTCTTT. This translates into CASSVEGYGEAFF. J is TRBJ1-1 and V is TRBV2, with a possible D match to TRBD1 (5 bases). The CDR3 contains 13 residues. Germline CDR1 reads SNHLY; CDR2 reads FYNNEI. V gave up 4 bases and J gave up 7 bases, with 13 bases separating them.

The chain joins TRBV10-3 to TRBJ1-5; 7 bases align to TRBD1. CDR1 is ENHRY, CDR2 SYGVKD, per germline. Trimming cost V 5 bases and J 2 bases; bases outside gene matches: 3. The CDR3 is 14 amino acids. CDR3 protein: CAISTGEGNQPQHF. CDR3 bases: TGTGCCATCAGTACAGGGGAGGGCAATCAGCCCCAGCATTTT.

The gene calls are TRBV18 and TRBJ2-2, with 7 bases identical to TRBD2. Germline V gene data show CDR1 as KGHSH and CDR2 as LQKENI. This CDR3 spans 15 amino acids. The ends lost 4 bases at V and 2 bases at J; junction bases unmatched: 4. The CDR3 DNA is TGTGCCAGCTCACGGGAGGGGAAAAACACCGGGGAGCTGTTTTTT. This encodes CASSREGKNTGELFF.